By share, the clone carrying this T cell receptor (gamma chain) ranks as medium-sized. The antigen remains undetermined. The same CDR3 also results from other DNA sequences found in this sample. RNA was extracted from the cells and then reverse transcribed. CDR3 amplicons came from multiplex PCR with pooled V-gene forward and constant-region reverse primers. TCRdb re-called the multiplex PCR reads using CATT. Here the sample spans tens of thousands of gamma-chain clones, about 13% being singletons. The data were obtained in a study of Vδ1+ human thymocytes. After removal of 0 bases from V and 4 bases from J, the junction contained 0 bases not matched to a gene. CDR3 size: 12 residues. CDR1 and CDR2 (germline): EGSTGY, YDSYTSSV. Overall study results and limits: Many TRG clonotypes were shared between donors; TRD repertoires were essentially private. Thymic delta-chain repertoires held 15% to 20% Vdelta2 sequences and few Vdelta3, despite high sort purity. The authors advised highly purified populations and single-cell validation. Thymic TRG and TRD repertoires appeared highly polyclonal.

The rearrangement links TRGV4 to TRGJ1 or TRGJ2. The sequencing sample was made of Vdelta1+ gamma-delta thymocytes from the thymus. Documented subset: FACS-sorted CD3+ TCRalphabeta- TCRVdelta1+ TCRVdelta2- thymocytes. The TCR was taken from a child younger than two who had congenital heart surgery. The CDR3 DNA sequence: TGTGCCACCTGGGATGGGTATTATAAGAAACTCTTT. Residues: CATWDGYYKKLF.